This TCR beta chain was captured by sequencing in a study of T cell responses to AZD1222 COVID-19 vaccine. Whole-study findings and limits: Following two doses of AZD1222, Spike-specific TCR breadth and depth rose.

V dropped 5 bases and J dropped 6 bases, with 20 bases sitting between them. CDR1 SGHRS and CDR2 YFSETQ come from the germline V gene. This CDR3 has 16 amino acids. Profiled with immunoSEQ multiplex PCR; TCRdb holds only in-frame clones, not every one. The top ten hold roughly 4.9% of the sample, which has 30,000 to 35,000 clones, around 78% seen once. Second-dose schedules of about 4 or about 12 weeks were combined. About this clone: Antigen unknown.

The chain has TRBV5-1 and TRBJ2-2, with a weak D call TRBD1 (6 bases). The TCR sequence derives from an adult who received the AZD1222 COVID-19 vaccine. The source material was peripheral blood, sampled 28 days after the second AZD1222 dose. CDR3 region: CASRQASTGSAGELFF. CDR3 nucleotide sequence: TGCGCCAGCAGACAAGCATCTACAGGGTCGGCCGGGGAGCTGTTTTTT.